These 32 T cell receptor beta chains share one sample of origin, sequenced in a study of T cells in Graves' hyperthyroidism and ophthalmopathy. RNA transcripts yielded amplified TCR beta CDR3 regions. First-round RT-PCR targeting the TCR CDR3 was performed with the HTBI primer set. A single record per CDR3 protein comes from TCRdb applying MiXCR to the multiplex PCR reads. The sample shows around 350,000 distinct CDR3 sequences, 19% of them seen only once. Sequencing used blood. The origin of the receptors is a woman aged 18-30 years with Graves' hyperthyroidism.

V and J are TRBV5-1 and TRBJ1-1; 8 nucleotides match TRBD1. Unmatched junction bases numbered 10, after V lost 4 bases and J lost 5 bases. Germline loops: CDR1 SGHRS, CDR2 YFSETQ. The CDR3 has 15 residues. CDR3 in amino acids: CASSPRTGKETEAFF. In DNA, the CDR3 is TGCGCCAGCAGCCCAAGGACAGGGAAGGAGACTGAAGCTTTCTTT.

V gene TRBV6-4 combines with J gene TRBJ1-5; 9 nucleotides align to TRBD1. The germline V gene encodes CDR1 MRHNA and CDR2 SNTAGT. V shed 4 bases and J 4 bases; nucleotides not matched to a gene: 8. This CDR3 is 16 amino acids long. Here the CDR3 DNA reads TGTGCCAGCAGTGGACAAGAGGACAGGGGAAATCAGCCCCAGCATTTT. This codes for CASSGQEDRGNQPQHF.

The rearrangement links TRBV28 to TRBJ2-5; D tentatively reads TRBD1 or TRBD2 (6 bases each). The germline V and J ends were trimmed by 0 bases and 5 bases, with 10 bases remaining between them. Germline loops: CDR1 MDHEN, CDR2 SYDVKM. CDR3 length: 14 amino acids. The CDR3 sequence: CASSLWGAGETQYF. DNA of the CDR3: TGTGCCAGCAGTTTATGGGGGGCGGGGGAGACCCAGTACTTC.

The DNA for the CDR3 is TGTGCCAGCAGTTCAGGGGTAGGACAGGGTGGCGGCTACACCTTC. Protein product: CASSSGVGQGGGYTF. This chain links TRBV12-3 or TRBV12-4 with TRBJ1-2; 8 bases align to TRBD1. The V and J ends lost 4 bases and 8 bases, in that order; junction bases with no gene match: 12. CDR3 size: 15 residues.

This clonotype was found many times. The V gene is TRBV5-1, the J gene TRBJ2-7; D unclear. The V and J ends lost 1 base and 6 bases respectively, with 11 bases between them. Germline CDR1 and CDR2: SGHRS and YFSETQ. The CDR3 has 13 residues. The CDR3 bases are TGCGCCAGCAGCTTGATCGGTAGTGCCGAGCAGTACTTC. Its protein is CASSLIGSAEQYF.

DNA for the CDR3: TGCGCCAGCGGCCCCCCCCCCCCAGCCCAGGAAGGCTACACCTTC. This encodes CASGPPPPAQEGYTF. The rearrangement joins TRBV5-1 to TRBJ1-2; D remains ambiguous. Germline CDR1 reads SGHRS; CDR2 reads YFSETQ. This CDR3 is built from 15 residues. V was shortened by 7 bases and J by 8 bases, with 24 bases between the two germline ends. Variable domain in full (rest from reference TRBV5-1 and TRBJ1-2): KAGVTQTPRYLIKTRGQQVTLSCSPISGHRSVSWYQQTPGQGLQFLFEYFSETQRNKGNFPGRFSGRQFSNSRSEMNVSTLELGDSALYLCASGPPPPAQEGYTFGSGTRLTVV.

This clonotype was observed many times. The chain uses TRBV20-1 and TRBJ2-5; D is possibly TRBD1 (6 bases). V lost 1 base to trimming and J lost 6 bases, with 12 bases between them. From germline, CDR1 is DFQATT and CDR2 SNEGSKA (reference sequence). This CDR3 has 13 amino acids. In DNA, the CDR3 is TGCAGTGCTAGAGTGGGGGCCTCGAAGACCCAGTACTTC. This encodes CSARVGASKTQYF.

This clonotype was recorded many times. V is TRBV12-3 or TRBV12-4 and J is TRBJ2-2; TRBD1 might be the D (7 bases). This CDR3 region has 17 residues. Deletions cut 1 base from V and 4 bases from J, with 16 bases between. The CDR3 protein is CASSLGFGGGGTGELFF. The CDR3 bases are TGTGCCAGCAGTTTAGGATTCGGAGGGGGCGGCACCGGGGAGCTGTTTTTT.

This clonotype was counted ten times or more. This chain joins TRBV6-1 and TRBJ2-5; the match to TRBD1 covers 7 bases. The trim removed 7 bases at V and 2 bases at J, leaving 7 bases unmatched. CDR3 size: 14 residues. Germline assignment: CDR1 MNHNS and CDR2 SASEGT. CDR3 loop: CASTTGDRQETQYF. CDR3 sequence (DNA): TGTGCCAGCACCACAGGGGATCGGCAAGAGACCCAGTACTTC.

This clonotype was found many times. This sequence joins TRBV12-3 or TRBV12-4 and TRBJ1-2, with no clear D. The CDR3 has 12 amino acids. Trimming took off 7 bases at V and 8 bases at J, with 14 bases between the two ends. In nucleotides, the CDR3 is TGTGCCAGCAAAACAAGTTCGGGAGGCTACACCTTC. Its protein product is CASKTSSGGYTF.

In this sample, this clonotype is large. The V call is TRBV3-2, the J call TRBJ2-5; the listed D gene, TRBD2, was not tested against the DNA. TRBV3-2 is assigned pseudogene status. The CDR3 is 17 residues long. The CDR3 DNA reads as TGTGCCAGCAGCCAAGATAATGATAGCGGAGCTCAAGAGACCCAGTACTTC. This codes for CASSQDNDSGAQETQYF.

V usage is TRBV6-1 and J usage is TRBJ1-1, with TRBD1 identical over 9 bases. V shed 6 bases and J 4 bases; nucleotides not matched to a gene: 3. Germline-derived CDR1 and CDR2 are MNHNS and SASEGT. CDR3 length: 13 amino acids. Here the CDR3 DNA reads TGTGCCAGCAGAAGGGACAGGGTCACTGAAGCTTTCTTT. It codes for CASRRDRVTEAFF.

The chain has TRBV20-1 and TRBJ2-5, with 7 bases aligning to TRBD2. The V segment lost 6 bases and the J segment 1 base; nucleotides outside the gene matches: 14. CDR1 is DFQATT, CDR2 SNEGSKA, per germline (reference sequence). The CDR3 is 16 residues long. CDR3 region: CSADRVAGGGQETQYF. The CDR3 DNA reads as TGCAGTGCGGATAGAGTGGCGGGCGGGGGCCAAGAGACCCAGTACTTC.

This clonotype was recorded at least ten times. The gene calls are TRBV6-5 and TRBJ1-1; TRBD1 is a possible D gene (5 bases). Trimming stripped 8 bases from V and 1 base from J, with 11 bases between. The CDR3 totals 13 residues. Per germline, CDR1 MNHEY and CDR2 SVGAGI. CDR3 in DNA: TGTGCCAGCCGACAGACTGGGAACACTGAAGCTTTCTTT. Protein sequence: CASRQTGNTEAFF.

This clonotype was seen ten or more times. The V and J genes are TRBV20-1 and TRBJ2-5, with 13 positions matching TRBD2. From germline, CDR1 is DFQATT and CDR2 SNEGSKA (reference sequence). The trim removed 6 bases at V and 2 bases at J, leaving 9 bases unmatched. The CDR3 has 16 residues. The CDR3 DNA sequence: TGCAGTGCCCCTAATCCGGGACTAGCGGGGCAAGAGACCCAGTACTTC. It encodes CSAPNPGLAGQETQYF.

This clonotype was picked up many times. The chain employs TRBV20-1 and TRBJ1-5; D is unclear. Germline loops: CDR1 DFQATT, CDR2 SNEGSKA (reference sequence). V gave up 3 bases and J gave up 2 bases, with 17 bases separating them. The CDR3 spans 16 residues. CDR3: CSASGQAVRGNQPQHF. DNA of the CDR3: TGCAGTGCTAGTGGGCAGGCCGTGCGGGGCAATCAGCCCCAGCATTTT.

The sample holds many counts of this clonotype. The CDR3 bases are TGTGCCAGCAGTTTTCAGACGGGGGGCTACACCTTC. Translation: CASSFQTGGYTF. This sequence joins TRBV12-3 or TRBV12-4 and TRBJ1-2; D gene uncertain. The CDR3 covers 12 residues. V was clipped by 3 bases and J by 8 bases, with 10 bases between them.

There are many counts of this clonotype. The chain employs TRBV15 and TRBJ2-2; no definite D call. Germline V gene sequence: CDR1 LNHNV, CDR2 YYDKDF (reference sequence). V gave up 0 bases and J gave up 8 bases, with 7 bases separating them. This CDR3 has 13 amino acids. In DNA form, the CDR3 reads TGTGCCACCAGCAGAGATATGGGGGGGGAGCTGTTTTTT. This encodes CATSRDMGGELFF.

This clonotype was observed many times. This chain joins TRBV6-5 and TRBJ1-2; weak D call: TRBD1 (5 bases). Germline CDR1 MNHEY, CDR2 SVGAGI. The CDR3 covers 14 residues. The V end lost 7 bases, the J end lost 1 base, and 13 bases lay between the germline ends. The CDR3 region is CASTTGTVNYGYTF. DNA of the CDR3: TGTGCCAGCACTACTGGGACGGTTAACTATGGCTACACCTTC.

Ten or more counts support this clonotype. The chain couples TRBV6-1 to TRBJ2-7; 9 nucleotides align to TRBD1. Germline CDR1 MNHNS, CDR2 SASEGT. The CDR3 spans 12 residues. V lost 6 bases, J lost 6 bases, and 3 bases stayed unmatched. The CDR3 spells CASSPTGGEQYF. The CDR3 DNA is TGTGCCAGCAGCCCGACAGGGGGCGAGCAGTACTTC.

V gene TRBV6-1 combines with J gene TRBJ2-7, with D possibly being TRBD2 (6 bases). Germline V gene sequence: CDR1 MNHNS, CDR2 SASEGT. V was cut by 5 bases and J by 6 bases, with 14 bases left in between. The CDR3 sequence is 13 residues long. The CDR3 loop is CASSRREWGEQYF. CDR3 in DNA: TGTGCCAGCAGTAGGAGGGAGTGGGGCGAGCAGTACTTC.

This clonotype has a handful of counts. J is TRBJ2-7 and V is TRBV28, with 8 positions matching TRBD1. This CDR3 has 17 amino acids. V shed 5 bases and J 0 bases; nucleotides not matched to a gene: 12. Germline CDR1 and CDR2: MDHEN and SYDVKM. The CDR3 DNA follows: TGTGCCAGCAGTCCAGATGCCGGGACAGGTCTCTCCTACGAGCAGTACTTC. Protein product: CASSPDAGTGLSYEQYF. Full variable domain (remainder filled in from reference TRBV28 and TRBJ2-7): DVKVTQSSRYLVKRTGEKVFLECVQDMDHENMFWYRQDPGLGLRLIYFSYDVKMKEKGDIPEGYSVSREKKERFSLILESASTNQTSMYLCASSPDAGTGLSYEQYFGPGTRLTVT.

The chain combines TRBV7-9 with TRBJ1-1; D unresolved. V gave up 1 base and J gave up 4 bases, with 10 bases separating them. Germline CDR1 is SEHNR and CDR2 is FQNEAQ (reference sequence). This CDR3 is 14 amino acids long. The CDR3: CASSLVLEGTEAFF. CDR3 nucleotide sequence: TGTGCCAGCAGCTTAGTGTTAGAGGGCACTGAAGCTTTCTTT.

This clonotype has at least ten counts. The rearrangement joins TRBV6-1 to TRBJ1-1; unclear D gene. This CDR3 contains 14 residues. The germline V and J ends were trimmed by 6 bases and 6 bases, with 17 bases remaining between them. CDR1 and CDR2 (germline): MNHNS, SASEGT. The CDR3 reads CASSPPTHYAEAFF. DNA of the CDR3: TGTGCCAGCAGCCCCCCGACCCATTATGCTGAAGCTTTCTTT.

On this clonotype itself: This could be a read error, since a much larger clone is one nucleotide away. J is TRBJ2-7 and V is TRBV24-1; D not resolved. Germline-derived CDR1 and CDR2 are KGHDR and SFDVKD. The CDR3 loop spans 14 amino acids. Trimming stripped 4 bases from V and 3 bases from J, with 12 bases between. The CDR3, as DNA: TGTGCCACCAGTGACCCTAACAATATCTACGAGCAGTACGTC. Its protein product is CATSDPNNIYEQYV.

This clonotype was counted many times. V usage is TRBV5-1 and J usage is TRBJ1-2; TRBD1 is a possible D gene (5 bases). CDR1 is SGHRS and CDR2 is YFSETQ in the germline V gene. The CDR3 has 14 residues. The V gene lost 3 bases and the J gene lost 5 bases, with 14 bases spanning the gap. CDR3 amino acids: CASSSVQGGYGYTF. As DNA, the CDR3 is TGCGCCAGCAGCTCGGTTCAGGGAGGGTATGGCTACACCTTC.

This chain joins TRBV6-1 and TRBJ1-5; 8 bases fit TRBD1. The CDR3 is 16 amino acids. Germline assignment: CDR1 MNHNS and CDR2 SASEGT. Trimming took 6 bases from V and 1 from J; bases not matched to a gene: 8. CDR3 DNA: TGTGCCAGCAGCAGGGGGCCCCTTCGAAGCAATCAGCCCCAGCATTTT. Protein sequence: CASSRGPLRSNQPQHF.

This clonotype was found many times. This chain links TRBV12-3 or TRBV12-4 with TRBJ1-1; TRBD1 is a possible D gene (5 bases). V shed 7 bases and J shed 10 bases, with 13 bases lying between them. CDR3 length equals 11 residues. The CDR3 loop is CASMGRAGAFF. CDR3 DNA sequence: TGTGCCAGCATGGGACGCGCGGGAGCTTTCTTT.

The table lists this clonotype with many counts. The chain links TRBV6-1 to TRBJ2-3; the D gene is possibly TRBD2 (7 bases). Germline CDR1 and CDR2: MNHNS and SASEGT. Trimming cost V 1 base and J 0 bases, with 14 bases left between them. The CDR3 contains 17 residues. The CDR3 sequence: CASSEVGGGASTDTQYF. The CDR3 DNA is TGTGCCAGCAGTGAAGTAGGGGGGGGGGCCAGCACAGATACGCAGTATTTT.

The V and J genes are TRBV27 and TRBJ2-7; 10 positions match TRBD2. CDR1 MNHEY and CDR2 SMNVEV come from the germline V gene (reference sequence). This CDR3 spans 15 amino acids. Trimming at V came to 2 bases and at J to 4 bases, leaving 5 bases not matched to a gene. This CDR3 reads CASSLRYSGGYEQYF. The CDR3 DNA follows: TGTGCCAGCAGTTTACGGTATAGCGGGGGGTACGAGCAGTACTTC.

This clonotype was recorded at least ten times. The DNA of the CDR3 is TGCAGTGCTAGAATCTCCGAGGCAGGGTCAGCCCAGCATTTT. This translates into CSARISEAGSAQHF. This chain joins TRBV20-1 and TRBJ1-5; tentative D call: TRBD1 (5 bases). Germline lookup yields CDR1 DFQATT and CDR2 SNEGSKA (reference sequence). V lost 2 bases and J lost 11, with 19 bases in between. This CDR3 has 14 residues.

This clonotype was counted only a few times. V gene TRBV4-1 combines with J gene TRBJ2-7, with 7 bases fitting TRBD1. After removal of 3 bases from V and 3 bases from J, the junction contained 5 bases not matched to a gene. The CDR3 loop spans 14 amino acids. Germline V gene sequence: CDR1 MGHRA, CDR2 YSYEKL. In DNA, the CDR3 is TGCGCCAGCAGCCACGTAGGGACAGACTACGAGCAGTACTTC. It is translated as CASSHVGTDYEQYF.